The present T cell receptor beta chain was sequenced within a study of shared clonotypes between healthy human individuals. Whole-study results and caveats: Clonotype sharing among the donors was expected to vary with sequencing depth.

The run depth of the assay was deep. Repertoires were generated with immunoSEQ multiplex PCR, while TCRdb's copy carries only in-frame clones and drops some. The sample carries approximately 530,000 clones, about 96% recorded once. This CDR3 has 14 amino acids. The germline CDR1 and CDR2 sequences are SGHVS and FNYEAQ. V was shortened by 5 bases and J by 2 bases, with 10 bases between the two germline ends. With regard to this clone: Its antigen is currently unknown.

The V and J genes are TRBV7-6 and TRBJ1-3; D is perhaps TRBD1 (6 bases). Sequences were obtained from naive CD4+ T cells sorted from blood. This sample's subset: CD45RA+ positively selected. The sequence derives from a young woman in good health. In nucleotides, the CDR3 is TGTGCCAGCAGCCCCGGGACAACTGGAAACACCATATATTTT. Its protein is CASSPGTTGNTIYF.